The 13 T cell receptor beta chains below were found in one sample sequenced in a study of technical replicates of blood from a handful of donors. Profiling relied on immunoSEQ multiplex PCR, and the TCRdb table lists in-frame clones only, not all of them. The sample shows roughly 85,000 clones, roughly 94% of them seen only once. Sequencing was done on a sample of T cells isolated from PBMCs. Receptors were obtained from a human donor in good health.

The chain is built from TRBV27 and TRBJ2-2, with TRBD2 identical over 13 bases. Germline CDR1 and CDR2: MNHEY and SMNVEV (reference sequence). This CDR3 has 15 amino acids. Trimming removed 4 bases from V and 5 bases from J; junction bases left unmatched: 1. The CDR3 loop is CASSWGLAGTGELFF. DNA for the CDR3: TGTGCCAGCAGTTGGGGACTAGCGGGAACCGGGGAGCTGTTTTTT.

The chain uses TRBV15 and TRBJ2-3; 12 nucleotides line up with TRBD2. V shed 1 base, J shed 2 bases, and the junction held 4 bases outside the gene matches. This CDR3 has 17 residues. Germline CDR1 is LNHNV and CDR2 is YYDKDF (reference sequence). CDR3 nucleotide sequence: TGTGCCACCAGCAGAGGCGGACTAGCGGGAATCACAGATACGCAGTATTTT. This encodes CATSRGGLAGITDTQYF.

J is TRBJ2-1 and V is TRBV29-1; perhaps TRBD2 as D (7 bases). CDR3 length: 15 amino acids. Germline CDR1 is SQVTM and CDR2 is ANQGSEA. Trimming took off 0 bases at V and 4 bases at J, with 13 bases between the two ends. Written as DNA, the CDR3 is TGCAGCGTTGAAGATTGGGGGGGCCGATACAATGAGCAGTTCTTC. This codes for CSVEDWGGRYNEQFF.

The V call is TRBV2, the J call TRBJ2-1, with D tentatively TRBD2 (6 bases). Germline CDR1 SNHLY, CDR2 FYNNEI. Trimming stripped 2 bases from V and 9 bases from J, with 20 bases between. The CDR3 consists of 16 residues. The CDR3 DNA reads TGTGCCAGCAGTGAATATCCGGCTAGCGTACCTGGTGAGCAGTTCTTC. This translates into CASSEYPASVPGEQFF.

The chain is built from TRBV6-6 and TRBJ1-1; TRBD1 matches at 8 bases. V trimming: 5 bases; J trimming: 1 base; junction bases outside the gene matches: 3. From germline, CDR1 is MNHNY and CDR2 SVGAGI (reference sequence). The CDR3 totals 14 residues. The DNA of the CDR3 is TGTGCCAGCAGTCCGGACAGGGCGAACACTGAAGCTTTCTTT. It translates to CASSPDRANTEAFF.

The CDR3 protein is CAWSYSLNTGELFF. The CDR3 DNA is TGTGCCTGGAGTTATAGCCTGAACACCGGGGAGCTGTTTTTT. The chain links TRBV30 to TRBJ2-2; no reliable D call. V lost 2 bases, J lost 1 base, and 8 bases lay in between. Germline assignment: CDR1 GTSNPN and CDR2 SVGIG (reference sequence). The CDR3 covers 14 residues.

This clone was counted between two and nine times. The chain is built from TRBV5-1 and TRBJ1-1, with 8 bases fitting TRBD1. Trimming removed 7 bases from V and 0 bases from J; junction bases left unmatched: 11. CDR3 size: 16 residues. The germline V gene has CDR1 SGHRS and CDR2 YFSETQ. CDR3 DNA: TGCGCCAGCGCGTCGGGACAGGCGATAATGAACACTGAAGCTTTCTTT. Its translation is CASASGQAIMNTEAFF. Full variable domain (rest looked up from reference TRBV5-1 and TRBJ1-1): KAGVTQTPRYLIKTRGQQVTLSCSPISGHRSVSWYQQTPGQGLQFLFEYFSETQRNKGNFPGRFSGRQFSNSRSEMNVSTLELGDSALYLCASASGQAIMNTEAFFGQGTRLTVV.

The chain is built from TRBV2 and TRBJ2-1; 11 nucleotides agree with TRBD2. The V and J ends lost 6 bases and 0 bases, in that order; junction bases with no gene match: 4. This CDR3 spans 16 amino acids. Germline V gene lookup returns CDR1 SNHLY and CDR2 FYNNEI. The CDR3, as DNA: TGTGCCAGCAGGGTAGCGGGAGGGCCCTCCTACAATGAGCAGTTCTTC. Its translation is CASRVAGGPSYNEQFF.

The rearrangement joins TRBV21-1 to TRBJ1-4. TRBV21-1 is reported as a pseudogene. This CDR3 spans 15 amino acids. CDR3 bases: TGTGCCAGCAGCAAACTTATCGCAACTAATGAAAAACTGTTTTTT. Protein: CASSKLIATNEKLFF.

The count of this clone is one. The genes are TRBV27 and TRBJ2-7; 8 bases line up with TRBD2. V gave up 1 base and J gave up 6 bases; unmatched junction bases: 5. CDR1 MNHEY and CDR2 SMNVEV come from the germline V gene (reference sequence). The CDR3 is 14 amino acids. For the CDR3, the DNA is TGTGCCAGCAGTTTATGGGCGGGAGGTAGCGAGCAGTACTTC. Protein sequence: CASSLWAGGSEQYF.

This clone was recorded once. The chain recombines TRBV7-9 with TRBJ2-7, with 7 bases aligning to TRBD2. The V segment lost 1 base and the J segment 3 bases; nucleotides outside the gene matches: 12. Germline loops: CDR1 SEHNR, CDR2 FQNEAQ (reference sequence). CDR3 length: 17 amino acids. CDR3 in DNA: TGTGCCAGCAGCTTAGTTTTTGGGGGGGAGCAGGTCTACGAGCAGTACTTC. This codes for CASSLVFGGEQVYEQYF. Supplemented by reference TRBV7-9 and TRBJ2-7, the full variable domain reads DTGVSQNPRHKITKRGQNVTFRCDPISEHNRLYWYRQTLGQGPEFLTYFQNEAQLEKSRLLSDRFSAERPKGSFSTLEIQRTEQGDSAMYLCASSLVFGGEQVYEQYFGPGTRLTVT.

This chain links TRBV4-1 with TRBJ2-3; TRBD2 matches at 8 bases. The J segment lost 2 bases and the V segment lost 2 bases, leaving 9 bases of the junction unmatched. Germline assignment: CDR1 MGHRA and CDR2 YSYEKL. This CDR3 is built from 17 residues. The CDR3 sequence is CASSQSTLAANTDTQYF. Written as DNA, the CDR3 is TGCGCCAGCAGCCAAAGCACACTAGCGGCTAACACAGATACGCAGTATTTT.

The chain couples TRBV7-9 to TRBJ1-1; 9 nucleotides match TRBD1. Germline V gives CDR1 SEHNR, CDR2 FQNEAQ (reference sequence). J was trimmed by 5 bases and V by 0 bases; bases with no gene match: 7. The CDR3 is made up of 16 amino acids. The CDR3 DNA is TGTGCCAGCAGCTTAGCCGGGACAGGGATACCGACTGAAGCTTTCTTT. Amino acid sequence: CASSLAGTGIPTEAFF. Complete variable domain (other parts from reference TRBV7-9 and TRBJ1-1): DTGVSQNPRHKITKRGQNVTFRCDPISEHNRLYWYRQTLGQGPEFLTYFQNEAQLEKSRLLSDRFSAERPKGSFSTLEIQRTEQGDSAMYLCASSLAGTGIPTEAFFGQGTRLTVV.